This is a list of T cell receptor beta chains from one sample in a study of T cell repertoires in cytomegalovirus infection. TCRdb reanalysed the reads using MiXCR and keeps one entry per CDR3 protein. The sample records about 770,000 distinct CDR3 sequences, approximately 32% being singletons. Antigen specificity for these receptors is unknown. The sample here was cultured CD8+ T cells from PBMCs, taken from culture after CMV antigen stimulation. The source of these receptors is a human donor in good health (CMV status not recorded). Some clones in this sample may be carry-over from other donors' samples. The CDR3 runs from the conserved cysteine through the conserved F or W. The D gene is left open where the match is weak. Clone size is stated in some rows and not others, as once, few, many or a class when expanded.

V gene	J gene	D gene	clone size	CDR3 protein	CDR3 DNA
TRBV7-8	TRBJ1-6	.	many	CASSLVGPYNSPLHF	TGTGCCAGCAGCTTAGTCGGCCCCTATAATTCACCCCTCCACTTT
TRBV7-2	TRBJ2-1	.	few	CASSLVSRAPDNEQFF	TGTGCCAGCAGCTTAGTATCGCGAGCGCCAGACAATGAGCAGTTCTTC
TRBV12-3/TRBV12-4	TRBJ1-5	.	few	CASTLGGGNQPQHF	TGTGCCAGCACCCTCGGTGGGGGCAATCAGCCCCAGCATTTT
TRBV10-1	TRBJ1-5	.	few	CASISDRKDSNQPQHF	TGCGCCAGCATCTCGGACAGAAAGGATAGCAATCAGCCCCAGCATTTT
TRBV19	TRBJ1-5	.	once	CASSTGAGRPQHF	TGTGCCAGTAGTACGGGGGCTGGGAGGCCCCAGCATTTT
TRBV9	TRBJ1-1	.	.	CASSPNSPREAFF	TGTGCCAGCAGCCCAAATTCCCCCAGGGAAGCTTTCTTT
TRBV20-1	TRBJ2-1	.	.	CSAPGGGTYNEQFF	TGCAGTGCTCCCGGAGGGGGGACTTACAATGAGCAGTTCTTC
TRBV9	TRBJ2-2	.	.	CASSVGQHTGELFF	TGTGCCAGCAGCGTAGGACAGCACACCGGGGAGCTGTTTTTT
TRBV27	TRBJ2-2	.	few	CASARGLGELFF	TGTGCCAGCGCGCGGGGATTGGGGGAGCTGTTTTTT
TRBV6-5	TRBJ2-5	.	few	CASSTQGFQETQYF	TGTGCCAGCAGTACCCAGGGGTTCCAAGAGACCCAGTACTTC
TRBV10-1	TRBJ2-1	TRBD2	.	CASRPTSGGAHEQFF	TGCGCCAGCAGGCCGACTAGCGGGGGGGCACATGAGCAGTTCTTC
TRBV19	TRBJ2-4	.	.	CASRSVLAKNIQYF	TGTGCCAGTAGGTCTGTACTAGCCAAAAACATTCAGTACTTC
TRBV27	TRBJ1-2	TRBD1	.	CASSLSQGANGYTF	TGTGCCAGCAGTTTATCGCAGGGGGCTAACGGCTACACCTTC